The rows below give T cell receptor beta chains drawn from one sample of a study of human T cells and chemical hapten exposure. TCRdb fed the RACE reads into MiXCR, producing one record per CDR3 protein. This sample yields about 96,000 distinct CDR3 sequences, of which about 9.3% are seen a single time; about 2% belongs to the top ten. The sample here was whole blood, taken in connection with sensitization to the hapten diphenylcyclopropenone (DPC). The receptors shown here come from a middle-aged woman with alopecia areata. Some clones in this sample may be carry-over from other donors' samples. CDR3s leave out the opening cysteine and the closing phenylalanine or tryptophan. D genes are given only for firm matches. Some rows mark clone size as missing; the rest say once, few, many or name a class of expanded clone.

>TRBJ2-7|14|TRBV29-1|few|TRBD2
SVVSPQRGRRYEQY
>TRBJ1-2|13|TRBV21-1|few|-
ASSKVGGSHYGYT
>TRBJ2-7|12|TRBV18|many|-
ASSPRGQEGEQY
>TRBJ2-3|13|TRBV5-6|-|-
ASSPGTGPTDTQY
>TRBJ1-1|10|TRBV28|-|-
ASSETAIEAF
>TRBJ2-2|13|TRBV24-1|few|-
ATSDFDGGNGELF
>TRBJ2-5|12|TRBV29-1|many|-
SVEFGRWQETQY
>TRBJ2-2|13|TRBV3-1|few|TRBD2
ASSQAGGDTGELF
>TRBJ2-7|13|TRBV10-3|-|-
AISESEQFSYEQY
>TRBJ2-1|14|TRBV9|many|TRBD2
ASSVDGGSSYNEQF
>TRBJ2-1|12|TRBV7-6|-|-
ASSPGWGDGEQF
>TRBJ2-3|13|TRBV6-1|-|TRBD2
ASRGLAGGPDTQY
>TRBJ2-1|13|TRBV9|few|-
ASSEGVSVYNEQF
>TRBJ1-5|13|TRBV6-2/TRBV6-3|many|TRBD1
ASSPQGEGNQPQH
>TRBJ2-6|19|TRBV28|few|TRBD1
ASSPQGARRMARSGANVLT
>TRBJ1-1|11|TRBV7-2|few|-
ASSPGGRTEAF
>TRBJ2-7|11|TRBV29-1|many|-
SVEAGQTYEQY
>TRBJ1-1|13|TRBV3-1|-|TRBD1
ASSQVLGQGTRAF
>TRBJ2-7|13|TRBV5-3|few|TRBD1
ARSLRDSCSYEQY
>TRBJ2-7|10|TRBV30|-|-
AWSPGTYEQY
>TRBJ1-1|11|TRBV7-9|-|-
ASSSNQNTEAF
>TRBJ1-2|12|TRBV4-3|few|-
ASSQDARGYGYT
>TRBJ2-3|14|TRBV21-1|few|-
ASTPGQGLNTDTQY
>TRBJ2-7|13|TRBV5-5|-|-
ASSSRVKPSYEQY
>TRBJ1-5|11|TRBV10-2|few|-
ASSESLFQPQH
>TRBJ2-3|12|TRBV11-1|many|TRBD1
ASLGQGESDTQY
>TRBJ2-6|13|TRBV3-1|few|-
ASSQVAGGANVLT
>TRBJ1-5|13|TRBV27|few|-
ASSLRRPSDQPQH
>TRBJ2-1|12|TRBV2|many|TRBD2
ASMSAGGTNEQF
>TRBJ1-2|12|TRBV20-1|few|-
SAGPGGAGDGYT
>TRBJ2-3|14|TRBV28|many|TRBD1
ASSPPPGQRSDTQY